What follows are 19 T cell receptor beta chains derived from one specimen sequenced in a study of T cell changes during pregnancy in multiple sclerosis. Libraries were prepared by immunoSEQ multiplex PCR; TCRdb keeps only in-frame clonotypes and omits some of them. The sample contains tens of thousands of clones, approximately 90% of which appear only once. The sequences come from CD8+ T cells from peripheral blood mononuclear cells, collected in the second trimester of pregnancy. All receptors come from a female donor with multiple sclerosis, enrolled in a pregnancy study.

The chain couples TRBV4-1 to TRBJ1-1, with 8 positions matching TRBD1. From germline, CDR1 is MGHRA and CDR2 YSYEKL. V was clipped by 4 bases and J by 6 bases; unmatched bases: 13. This CDR3 contains 16 residues. The CDR3 loop is CASSPRFQGAGSEAFF. In DNA, the CDR3 is TGCGCCAGCAGCCCCCGGTTCCAGGGGGCAGGGTCTGAAGCTTTCTTT.

This sequence joins TRBV6-5 and TRBJ2-2; possibly TRBD1 for D (6 bases). The germline CDR1 and CDR2 sequences are MNHEY and SVGAGI. V dropped 2 bases and J dropped 0 bases, with 7 bases sitting between them. The CDR3 has 15 amino acids. The chain's CDR3 is CASSYGQTNTGELFF. The DNA for the CDR3 is TGTGCCAGCAGTTACGGACAGACGAACACCGGGGAGCTGTTTTTT.

The V call is TRBV7-9, the J call TRBJ1-1, with 8 bases matching TRBD1. The J segment lost 1 base and the V segment lost 5 bases, leaving 6 bases of the junction unmatched. Per germline, CDR1 SEHNR and CDR2 FQNEAQ (reference sequence). The CDR3 has 15 residues. CDR3 coding DNA: TGTGCCAGCAGCGGTTGGGACAGGCCGAACACTGAAGCTTTCTTT. This encodes CASSGWDRPNTEAFF.

The chain couples TRBV4-3 to TRBJ2-2; the match to TRBD2 covers 10 bases. Germline V gene data show CDR1 as LGHNA and CDR2 as YSLEER. V lost 4 bases and J lost 4; bases outside the gene matches: 6. The CDR3 length is 16 residues. The CDR3 is CASSRGLAYSTGELFF. CDR3 DNA: TGCGCCAGCAGCCGGGGACTAGCGTATAGCACCGGGGAGCTGTTTTTT.

V and J are TRBV11-3 and TRBJ2-5; weak D call: TRBD2 (5 bases). Germline V gives CDR1 SGHNT, CDR2 YENEEA. Trimming took off 1 base at V and 4 bases at J, with 7 bases between the two ends. The CDR3 is 13 amino acids. CDR3 nucleotides: TGTGCCAGCAGCTTAGGGGGAGCAGAGACCCAGTACTTC. It codes for CASSLGGAETQYF.

This chain links TRBV28 with TRBJ2-7, with 11 nucleotides matching TRBD2. Trimming took 2 bases from V and 4 from J; bases not matched to a gene: 1. This CDR3 is built from 14 residues. Germline CDR1 MDHEN, CDR2 SYDVKM. The CDR3 sequence is CASSLTSGSYEQYF. CDR3 DNA: TGTGCCAGCAGTTTAACTAGCGGGAGTTACGAGCAGTACTTC.

The chain employs TRBV2 and TRBJ2-5; TRBD2 is a possible D gene (6 bases). The CDR3 extends over 13 amino acids. Trimming left V 6 bases short and J 2 bases short, with 10 bases between. CDR1 is SNHLY, CDR2 FYNNEI, per germline. The CDR3 nucleotides are TGTGCCAGCAGGGGACTCTGGCAAGAGACCCAGTACTTC. Its translation: CASRGLWQETQYF.

The chain is built from TRBV27 and TRBJ2-1, with 10 bases identical to TRBD1. V lost 7 bases and J lost 6; bases outside the gene matches: 9. The CDR3 runs 15 residues. Germline CDR1 and CDR2: MNHEY and SMNVEV (reference sequence). The CDR3, as DNA: TGTGCCAGCACCAATACCGGGACAGGGGTCAATGAGCAGTTCTTC. Its translation: CASTNTGTGVNEQFF.

The rearrangement links TRBV7-9 to TRBJ1-1; possible D gene TRBD1, 5 bases. V shed 3 bases and J shed 6 bases, with 14 bases lying between them. This CDR3 spans 14 amino acids. CDR1 is SEHNR and CDR2 is FQNEAQ in the germline V gene (reference sequence). CDR3 sequence: CASSLGGMASEAFF. The CDR3 DNA reads as TGTGCCAGCAGCTTGGGGGGAATGGCCTCTGAAGCTTTCTTT.

This clone was counted once. The rearrangement uses TRBV27 and TRBJ2-3; 9 nucleotides match TRBD1. V trimming: 5 bases; J trimming: 1 base; junction bases outside the gene matches: 7. The germline V gene encodes CDR1 MNHEY and CDR2 SMNVEV (reference sequence). The CDR3 length is 16 residues. CDR3 loop: CASSLVDRGGTDTQYF. The CDR3 DNA follows: TGTGCCAGCAGTCTGGTGGACAGGGGAGGCACAGATACGCAGTATTTT.

The rearrangement links TRBV5-4 to TRBJ2-5; TRBD2 matches 13 bases. Per germline, CDR1 SGHNT and CDR2 YYREEE (reference sequence). V lost 0 bases, J lost 0 bases, and 2 bases stayed unmatched. The CDR3 runs 17 residues. CDR3 protein: CASSLVGTSGDQETQYF. Here the CDR3 DNA reads TGTGCCAGCAGCTTGGTTGGGACTAGCGGGGACCAAGAGACCCAGTACTTC.

The chain joins TRBV15 to TRBJ2-1; D is unresolved. Germline-derived CDR1 and CDR2 are LNHNV and YYDKDF (reference sequence). The CDR3 contains 15 residues. Trimming removed 1 base at V and 1 base at J, with 8 bases between. The chain's CDR3 is CATSRAQQSYNEQFF. The CDR3 DNA reads as TGTGCCACCAGCAGAGCCCAACAATCCTACAATGAGCAGTTCTTC.

The chain combines TRBV7-6 with TRBJ2-3; 8 nucleotides agree with TRBD2. The V segment lost 3 bases and the J segment 2 bases; nucleotides outside the gene matches: 4. The CDR3 spans 15 residues. Germline CDR1 and CDR2: SGHVS and FNYEAQ. The CDR3 DNA follows: TGTGCCAGCAGCTTGGTAGCGGGAAACACAGATACGCAGTATTTT. It encodes CASSLVAGNTDTQYF.

The chain recombines TRBV30 with TRBJ2-6; D may be TRBD1 (6 bases). V lost 1 base and J lost 2, with 6 bases in between. The CDR3 has 14 residues. Germline V lookup: CDR1 GTSNPN, CDR2 SVGIG (reference sequence). CDR3 sequence (DNA): TGTGCCTGGAGTGAGGGGGCTGGGGCCAACGTCCTGACTTTC. It specifies CAWSEGAGANVLTF.

The chain employs TRBV2 and TRBJ1-1, with 8 nucleotides matching TRBD1. Germline CDR1 reads SNHLY; CDR2 reads FYNNEI. The CDR3 has 16 amino acids. V lost 1 base, J lost 5 bases, and 9 bases stayed unmatched. CDR3 residues: CASSEVRGLGSTEAFF. The CDR3 nucleotides are TGTGCCAGCAGTGAAGTCAGGGGGCTAGGGTCGACTGAAGCTTTCTTT.

The V call is TRBV27, the J call TRBJ1-5, with D tentatively TRBD1 (5 bases). Germline loops: CDR1 MNHEY, CDR2 SMNVEV (reference sequence). V was trimmed by 8 bases and J by 2 bases, leaving 22 bases between them. The CDR3 covers 17 residues. CDR3 DNA: TGTGCCAGCGCGTCGATCTCGGGGGTAGTCGGCAATCAGCCCCAGCATTTT. It translates to CASASISGVVGNQPQHF.

This clone was found once. The V and J genes are TRBV7-8 and TRBJ2-7; the match to TRBD2 covers 8 bases. The CDR3 is 15 residues long. After removal of 3 bases from V and 2 bases from J, the junction contained 6 bases not matched to a gene. From germline, CDR1 is SGHVS and CDR2 FQNEAQ. The CDR3: CASSFGAGAPYEQYF. The CDR3 region has the DNA TGTGCCAGCAGCTTTGGAGCGGGGGCCCCCTACGAGCAGTACTTC.

The gene calls are TRBV7-3 and TRBJ2-1, with TRBD1 as a possible D gene (6 bases). The V end lost 5 bases, the J end lost 4 bases, and 9 bases lay between the germline ends. The germline V gene encodes CDR1 SGHTA and CDR2 FQGTGA. This CDR3 has 13 amino acids. The CDR3 DNA sequence: TGTGCCAGCAGCACGGACAGTTACAATGAGCAGTTCTTC. Translation: CASSTDSYNEQFF.

The V and J genes are TRBV11-2 and TRBJ2-3; possible D gene TRBD2, 5 bases. With 2 bases removed from V and 6 bases from J, the gap between germline ends came to 15 bases. The CDR3 is 15 residues long. Germline V gene data show CDR1 as SGHAT and CDR2 as FQNNGV. In DNA form, the CDR3 reads TGTGCCAGCAGCTTAAACCCCCTAGCTGGTGATACGCAGTATTTT. Amino acid sequence: CASSLNPLAGDTQYF. Full variable domain (missing parts from reference TRBV11-2 and TRBJ2-3): EAGVAQSPRYKIIEKRQSVAFWCNPISGHATLYWYQQILGQGPKLLIQFQNNGVVDDSQLPKDRFSAERLKGVDSTLKIQPAKLEDSAVYLCASSLNPLAGDTQYFGPGTRLTVL.